A single sample is the source of the 3 T cell receptor beta chains below, sequenced in a study of T-cell reconstitution after alpha-beta-depleted transplantation in children. Preparation of the TCRbeta library was carried out with unique molecular identifiers. TCRdb recomputed calls from the PCR reads with MiXCR, one row per CDR3 protein. The sample has roughly 400,000 distinct CDR3 sequences; roughly 21% are singletons. The sequencing here drew on PBMCs from the stem cell graft donor, taken from the stem cell graft. Every receptor here comes from a human donor who donated a stem cell graft to a child with acute myeloid leukemia.

This clonotype was detected only a few times. V gene TRBV20-1 combines with J gene TRBJ2-6, with a possible D match to TRBD1 (6 bases). CDR3 length: 13 amino acids. V lost 6 bases and J 2 bases, leaving 8 bases between the germline ends. Germline lookup yields CDR1 DFQATT and CDR2 SNEGSKA (reference sequence). CDR3 sequence reads: CSAPGAGANVLTF. Here the CDR3 DNA reads TGCAGTGCGCCAGGGGCTGGGGCCAACGTCCTGACTTTC.

The chain links TRBV29-1 to TRBJ1-2, with a tentative D call TRBD1 (5 bases). Trimming stripped 4 bases from V and 7 bases from J, with 16 bases between. This CDR3 region has 13 residues. Germline CDR1 SQVTM, CDR2 ANQGSEA. The CDR3 region has the DNA TGCAGCGTTGGGGACGGGTCCCTTGCTGGCTACACCTTC. This sequence encodes CSVGDGSLAGYTF.

The chain carries TRBV12-3 or TRBV12-4 and TRBJ2-7, with D possibly being TRBD1 (6 bases). The CDR3 consists of 15 residues. V dropped 6 bases and J dropped 6 bases, with 21 bases sitting between them. CDR3: CASRPNTGIRGEQYF. The CDR3, as DNA: TGTGCCAGCAGGCCTAACACAGGGATTCGGGGCGAGCAGTACTTC.